This T cell receptor beta chain was identified in a study of blood T cell repertoires in COVID-19. About the research overall: The origin of the acute and convalescent COVID-19 samples was the United States, Italy and Spain.

Participants had their cohort set by participant-reported clinical history. For recovered donors of Cohort 3, there were two negative PCRs, clearance, or symptom resolution. The assay was immunoSEQ multiplex PCR, and TCRdb's table has in-frame clones only and misses some. The sample carries about 130,000 clones, roughly 80% recorded once. Input material: PBMCs or T cells enriched from blood (not recorded which). The receptor comes from a man aged 45-65 years who had recovered from COVID-19.

The CDR3 is CASSPGTGNTEAFF. The CDR3 nucleotides read TGTGCCAGCAGTCCCGGGACAGGGAACACTGAAGCTTTCTTT. The V and J genes are TRBV6-2 or TRBV6-3 and TRBJ1-1, with TRBD1 matching 8 bases. The germline gives CDR1 MNHEY, CDR2 SVGEGT. V dropped 5 bases and J dropped 1; count of bases not matched to a gene: 3. The CDR3 consists of 14 residues.